This T cell receptor beta chain was identified in a study of molecular identifiers for immune sequencing clone quantification. Turning to the study itself: The replicates split RNA from approximately 20,000 or 100,000 naive CD8 cells five ways and sequenced four. Study results and limitations: One cell's worth of spiked Jurkat TCR RNA was reportedly detectable among 850,000 to 1,000,000 naive cells. With a barcode shared among identical TCR molecules, highly expanded clone sizes could be underestimated.

The V gene's germline CDR1 is SQVTM and CDR2 ANQGSEA. The CDR3 extends over 16 amino acids. J gave up 2 bases and V 2 bases, and 9 bases lay outside the gene matches. TCRdb itself ran the PCR reads through MiXCR, one entry per CDR3 protein. The data hold about 630,000 distinct CDR3 sequences, with 25% observed a single time. This clonotype has only a few counts. Antigen: not known. V usage is TRBV29-1 and J usage is TRBJ2-3, with 8 nucleotides matching TRBD2. Specimen: naive CD8+ T cells from blood, with Jurkat cell RNA spiked in. Subset meaning: FACS-sorted CD8+CD4-CCR7+CD45RA+ naive T cells. The receptor comes from a human donor in good health. Some libraries in this study had Jurkat cell RNA spiked in. The CDR3 DNA reads as TGCAGCGTTGAACCCCTCGGGGGGGGTGTCACAGATACGCAGTATTTT. Translating it yields CSVEPLGGGVTDTQYF.